This paragraph covers one T cell receptor beta chain sequence. The antigen remains undetermined. The sample belongs to a study of blood T cell dynamics during melanoma immunotherapy. Study-wide background: Metastatic melanoma patients received first-line pembrolizumab or nivolumab plus ipilimumab.

Notes on the study in general: PBMC repertoires of eventual disease-control patients split at W3 into clonality or diversity gains.

Using immunoSEQ multiplex PCR, the repertoire was profiled, and TCRdb retains in-frame clones only, with some absent. The table shows about 7,600 clones, with around 90% occurring only once. V lost 0 bases, J lost 6 bases, and 0 bases stayed unmatched. Germline V gives CDR1 SGHNT, CDR2 YYREEE (reference sequence). This CDR3 spans 13 amino acids. Time point here: week 3, after first cycle of checkpoint inhibitor. The receptor was derived from a human donor with melanoma. The sample in question was blood, obtained from a patient treated with checkpoint blockade. The chain carries TRBV5-4 and TRBJ1-5; 7 bases map to TRBD1. CDR3 in DNA: TGTGCCAGCAGCTTGGAGGGGGCTCAGCCCCAGCATTTT. It translates to CASSLEGAQPQHF. The complete variable domain, with remaining parts taken from reference TRBV5-4 and TRBJ1-5, reads ETGVTQSPTHLIKTRGQQVTLRCSSQSGHNTVSWYQQALGQGPQFIFQYYREEENGRGNFPPRFSGLQFPNYSSELNVNALELDDSALYLCASSLEGAQPQHFGDGTRLSIL.